Detailed here is one TCR beta chain. The antigen is unknown. The record originates from a study of T cells after yellow fever vaccination. Study details: Fractions of low cell number were prepared using SMART-Seq v4 Ultra Low Input.

Study findings and constraints: Most clones from primary vaccination resurfaced after the booster (about 96% CD4, 75% to 90% CD8).

The CDR3 is made up of 14 amino acids. In germline, CDR1 is LGHDT, CDR2 YNNKEL (reference sequence). V lost 4 bases and J 4 bases, leaving 10 bases between the germline ends. MiXCR, run by TCRdb on the 5' RACE reads, gives a single entry per CDR3 protein. The table has around 300,000 distinct CDR3 sequences, 10% to 15% seen once. The J gene is TRBJ2-2, the V gene TRBV3-1; perhaps D is TRBD1 or TRBD2 (5 bases each). Sequenced here: CD4+ T cells sorted from PBMCs, sampled 45 days after the yellow fever booster vaccination. This sequence was found in a man younger than 45 who received the YFV17D yellow fever vaccine. CDR3 loop: CASSPGSPTGELFF. CDR3 DNA sequence: TGTGCCAGCAGCCCAGGGAGCCCCACCGGGGAGCTGTTTTTT. The variable domain in full, with the rest retrieved from reference TRBV3-1 and TRBJ2-2, is DTAVSQTPKYLVTQMGNDKSIKCEQNLGHDTMYWYKQDSKKFLKIMFSYNNKELIINETVPNRFSPKSPDKAHLNLHINSLELGDSAVYFCASSPGSPTGELFFGEGSRLTVL.